The 31 T cell receptor beta chains below all came from one sample that was sequenced in a study of beta chain features in type 1 diabetes. Expressed TCRB transcripts were sequenced because the entire RNA isolate underwent reverse transcription. Sequencing used immunoSEQ multiplex PCR; TCRdb keeps in-frame clones, though not all of them. The repertoire includes fewer than 450,000 clones, 13% of them detected once, and about 0.015% sits in the top ten. Their antigens remain unidentified. Study-level findings and limits: Among patients with Type 1 diabetes, TCRB CDR3s were moderately but significantly shorter in every one of the four CD4+ subsets.

Sequenced: naive CD4+ T cells from blood. The receptors here all came from a woman in her late teens or twenties with type 1 diabetes.

The V call is TRBV6-5, the J call TRBJ1-2; 8 bases match TRBD1. V gave up 4 bases and J gave up 4 bases; unmatched junction bases: 5. Germline V gene lookup returns CDR1 MNHEY and CDR2 SVGAGI. This CDR3 region has 14 residues. The CDR3 nucleotides are TGTGCCAGCAGTTTCGGACAGGGAGGCTATGGCTACACCTTC. Its translation: CASSFGQGGYGYTF.

This clone was recorded a few times. This chain joins TRBV9 and TRBJ2-7; 7 positions match TRBD2. This CDR3 spans 14 amino acids. V was clipped by 0 bases and J by 2 bases; unmatched bases: 2. The V gene's germline CDR1 is SGDLS and CDR2 YYNGEE. The DNA of the CDR3 is TGTGCCAGCAGCGTAGGGACTAGTCCCTACGAGCAGTACTTC. The encoded protein is CASSVGTSPYEQYF.

This rearrangement joins TRBV7-6 to TRBJ2-1; a possible D gene is TRBD1 (6 bases). Germline CDR1 and CDR2: SGHVS and FNYEAQ. V lost 5 bases and J 6 bases, leaving 20 bases between the germline ends. The CDR3 is 16 residues long. CDR3 bases: TGTGCCAGCAGCCTCCCCCCCGCAGGGGCGGGCAATGAGCAGTTCTTC. As protein: CASSLPPAGAGNEQFF. The full variable domain, its missing parts supplied by reference TRBV7-6 and TRBJ2-1, is GAGVSQSPRYKVTKRGQDVALRCDPISGHVSLYWYRQALGQGPEFLTYFNYEAQQDKSGLPNDRFSAERPEGSISTLTIQRTEQRDSAMYRCASSLPPAGAGNEQFFGPGTRLTVL.

V usage is TRBV29-1 and J usage is TRBJ1-1; D ambiguous. This CDR3 is 13 amino acids long. Trimming stripped 4 bases from V and 0 bases from J, with 9 bases between. Germline V gives CDR1 SQVTM, CDR2 ANQGSEA. Here the CDR3 DNA reads TGCAGCGTTGGAAGGCGGTTGAACACTGAAGCTTTCTTT. Its translation: CSVGRRLNTEAFF. The full variable domain, with the rest looked up from reference TRBV29-1 and TRBJ1-1, is SAVISQKPSRDICQRGTSLTIQCQVDSQVTMMFWYRQQPGQSLTLIATANQGSEATYESGFVIDKFPISRPNLTFSTLTVSNMSPEDSSIYLCSVGRRLNTEAFFGQGTRLTVV.

This clone was found a few times. V usage is TRBV7-6 and J usage is TRBJ2-1; 9 bases map to TRBD1. The CDR3 sequence is 15 residues long. With V trimmed by 5 bases and J by 4 bases, 6 bases remained unmatched. Germline V gives CDR1 SGHVS, CDR2 FNYEAQ. Here the CDR3 reads CASSPRGQGYNEQFF. DNA of the CDR3: TGTGCCAGCAGCCCCCGGGGACAGGGTTACAATGAGCAGTTCTTC. The whole variable domain, remainder taken from reference TRBV7-6 and TRBJ2-1, is GAGVSQSPRYKVTKRGQDVALRCDPISGHVSLYWYRQALGQGPEFLTYFNYEAQQDKSGLPNDRFSAERPEGSISTLTIQRTEQRDSAMYRCASSPRGQGYNEQFFGPGTRLTVL.

This clone appeared a few times. The chain employs TRBV11-2 and TRBJ2-3; 9 nucleotides agree with TRBD2. Losses at the gene ends were 5 bases for V and 0 bases for J; bases not matched to a gene: 6. Germline values: CDR1 SGHAT, CDR2 FQNNGV. The CDR3 is 16 residues long. The chain's CDR3 is CASSLRLAASTDTQYF. The CDR3 nucleotides read TGTGCCAGCAGCCTTCGACTAGCGGCTAGCACAGATACGCAGTATTTT.

The chain uses TRBV15 and TRBJ2-1, with 7 bases matching TRBD1. This CDR3 comprises 17 residues. Germline V gene sequence: CDR1 LNHNV, CDR2 YYDKDF (reference sequence). V gave up 0 bases and J gave up 8 bases; unmatched junction bases: 13. DNA of the CDR3: TGTGCCACCAGCAGAGATTTTGCCCTAGGGGGCGCCTATGAGCAGTTCTTC. Encoded protein: CATSRDFALGGAYEQFF. Full variable domain (remainder filled in from reference TRBV15 and TRBJ2-1): DAMVIQNPRYQVTQFGKPVTLSCSQTLNHNVMYWYQQKSSQAPKLLFHYYDKDFNNEADTPDNFQSRRPNTSFCFLDIRSPGLGDTAMYLCATSRDFALGGAYEQFFGPGTRLTVL.

In its sample, this clone was seen a few times. The rearrangement uses TRBV19 and TRBJ1-2, with D uncertain. V shed 3 bases and J shed 7 bases, with 12 bases lying between them. CDR1 LNHDA and CDR2 SQIVND come from the germline V gene (reference sequence). The CDR3 consists of 13 residues. CDR3 region: CASSIQAGPGYTF. In DNA, the CDR3 is TGTGCCAGTAGTATCCAGGCGGGTCCTGGCTACACCTTC.

There are a few counts of this clone. The chain carries TRBV19 and TRBJ2-3; D possibly corresponds to TRBD2 (5 bases). The V end was cut by 1 base, the J end by 0 bases, with 8 bases between. Germline V gene lookup returns CDR1 LNHDA and CDR2 SQIVND (reference sequence). The CDR3 has 15 residues. CDR3 DNA: TGTGCCAGTAGTATAGGACCTAGCAGCACAGATACGCAGTATTTT. Residues: CASSIGPSSTDTQYF.

The chain joins TRBV7-9 to TRBJ2-3; TRBD2 agrees at 11 bases. CDR3 size: 16 residues. V shed 1 base, J shed 0 bases, and the junction held 0 bases outside the gene matches. Germline values: CDR1 SEHNR, CDR2 FQNEAQ (reference sequence). The CDR3 protein is CASSLGLAGSTDTQYF. For the CDR3, the DNA is TGTGCCAGCAGCTTAGGACTAGCGGGAAGCACAGATACGCAGTATTTT.

The chain is built from TRBV19 and TRBJ2-3, with a possible D match to TRBD2 (6 bases). Germline loops: CDR1 LNHDA, CDR2 SQIVND (reference sequence). The CDR3 sequence is 15 residues long. Trimming took off 7 bases at V and 0 bases at J, with 14 bases between the two ends. The CDR3 sequence is CASTTGTASTDTQYF. CDR3 DNA sequence: TGTGCCAGTACCACCGGGACTGCTAGCACAGATACGCAGTATTTT.

This clone showed up just a few times. V usage is TRBV2 and J usage is TRBJ1-4; TRBD1 might be the D (6 bases). The CDR3 runs to 14 residues. CDR1 and CDR2 from the germline V gene are SNHLY and FYNNEI. V lost 7 bases to trimming and J lost 4 bases, with 13 bases between them. DNA of the CDR3: TGTGCCAGCACCGCGACAGGCCGTAATGAAAAACTGTTTTTT. It codes for CASTATGRNEKLFF.

This clone was detected many times. The rearrangement links TRBV29-1 to TRBJ2-7; no reliable D call. CDR1 is SQVTM and CDR2 is ANQGSEA in the germline V gene. Trimming removed 5 bases at V and 3 bases at J, with 8 bases between. There are 11 residues in the CDR3. Written as DNA, the CDR3 is TGCAGCGTTCGAGCGATCTACGAGCAGTACTTC. This gives the protein CSVRAIYEQYF.

Only a few counts were recorded for this clone. The rearrangement joins TRBV5-1 to TRBJ2-5; no reliable D call. The CDR3 runs 14 residues. Trimming removed 0 bases from V and 2 bases from J, with 8 bases in between. Germline-derived CDR1 and CDR2 are SGHRS and YFSETQ. The CDR3 DNA is TGCGCCAGCAGCTTGGAGGCGGAGCAAGAGACCCAGTACTTC. This gives the protein CASSLEAEQETQYF.

The chain combines TRBV7-8 with TRBJ2-1; 9 bases agree with TRBD2. The CDR3 spans 17 residues. Trimming removed 5 bases from V and 4 bases from J; junction bases left unmatched: 12. CDR1 and CDR2 from the germline V gene are SGHVS and FQNEAQ. CDR3 nucleotides: TGTGCCAGCAGCGCGACCCGACTAGCGGTGACTTACAATGAGCAGTTCTTC. This codes for CASSATRLAVTYNEQFF.

The table lists this clone with a few counts. This CDR3 reads CASSVGSSGRGETQYF. CDR3 in DNA: TGTGCCAGCAGCGTAGGGTCATCGGGGAGAGGGGAGACCCAGTACTTC. This sequence joins TRBV9 and TRBJ2-5; a possible D gene is TRBD2 (5 bases). CDR3 length: 16 residues. Trimming shortened V by 0 bases and J by 5 bases, and 17 bases separated the two germline ends. Germline V gene lookup returns CDR1 SGDLS and CDR2 YYNGEE. The full variable domain, with the rest looked up from reference TRBV9 and TRBJ2-5, is DSGVTQTPKHLITATGQRVTLRCSPRSGDLSVYWYQQSLDQGLQFLIQYYNGEERAKGNILERFSAQQFPDLHSELNLSSLELGDSALYFCASSVGSSGRGETQYFGPGTRLLVL.

The CDR3 DNA reads TGCAGCGCCGGACAGGGGGACTACGAGCAGTACTTC. Translating it yields CSAGQGDYEQYF. The V gene is TRBV29-1, the J gene TRBJ2-7, with 10 bases that match TRBD1. The trim removed 7 bases at V and 3 bases at J, leaving 3 bases unmatched. Germline values: CDR1 SQVTM, CDR2 ANQGSEA. CDR3 length: 12 amino acids.

The chain uses TRBV7-6 and TRBJ2-5; the match to TRBD2 covers 7 bases. The germline V gene has CDR1 SGHVS and CDR2 FNYEAQ. There are 15 residues in the CDR3. The V segment lost 3 bases and the J segment 5 bases; nucleotides outside the gene matches: 9. CDR3 in amino acids: CASSFYGGSRETQYF. CDR3 nucleotide sequence: TGTGCCAGCAGCTTTTACGGCGGGAGTCGGGAGACCCAGTACTTC.

This clone appeared a few times. V and J are TRBV7-9 and TRBJ1-1; D might be TRBD1 (5 bases). V was pared by 0 bases and J by 11 bases, with 13 bases between. Germline CDR1 is SEHNR and CDR2 is FQNEAQ (reference sequence). The CDR3 consists of 13 residues. The CDR3 nucleotides read TGTGCCAGCAGCTTAGCCGACAGAGGTCACGCTTTCTTT. Its protein is CASSLADRGHAFF.

The V gene is TRBV5-1, the J gene TRBJ2-7, with D perhaps TRBD2 (6 bases). CDR3 length equals 16 residues. Trimming shortened V by 0 bases and J by 1 base, and 14 bases separated the two germline ends. CDR1 and CDR2 from the germline V gene are SGHRS and YFSETQ. CDR3 in amino acids: CASSLDSPGESYEQYF. The CDR3, as DNA: TGCGCCAGCAGCTTGGATTCCCCGGGGGAGTCCTACGAGCAGTACTTC.

The chain uses TRBV28 and TRBJ2-7, with D possibly TRBD2 on 5 matching bases. V shed 6 bases and J shed 1 base, with 16 bases lying between them. The CDR3 contains 15 residues. Per germline, CDR1 MDHEN and CDR2 SYDVKM. CDR3 in amino acids: CASRSSGHASYEQYF. The CDR3 bases are TGTGCCAGCAGATCGAGCGGCCACGCATCCTACGAGCAGTACTTC.

The rearrangement uses TRBV25-1 and TRBJ2-1, with TRBD1 matching 7 bases. V trimming: 6 bases; J trimming: 2 bases; junction bases outside the gene matches: 10. The CDR3 loop spans 16 amino acids. The germline gives CDR1 MGHDK, CDR2 SYGVNS. This chain's CDR3 is CASRGIGQATYNEQFF. CDR3 bases: TGTGCCAGCAGGGGAATAGGACAGGCCACCTACAATGAGCAGTTCTTC.

The J gene is TRBJ2-1, the V gene TRBV27; D is perhaps TRBD2 (5 bases). The CDR3 runs 13 residues. Germline CDR1 MNHEY, CDR2 SMNVEV (reference sequence). V lost 5 bases and J 11 bases, leaving 16 bases between the germline ends. The CDR3 DNA is TGTGCCAGCAGTGAGAGGACTTCTAGGAAGCAGTTCTTC. This translates into CASSERTSRKQFF.

The chain links TRBV7-9 to TRBJ2-7, with 10 bases lining up with TRBD1. V gave up 5 bases and J gave up 5 bases; unmatched junction bases: 6. Germline CDR1 SEHNR, CDR2 FQNEAQ (reference sequence). CDR3 length equals 14 residues. The CDR3 nucleotides are TGTGCCAGCAGCACAGACAGGGGGCTCCACGAGCAGTACTTC. Protein: CASSTDRGLHEQYF. Supplemented by reference TRBV7-9 and TRBJ2-7, the full variable domain reads DTGVSQNPRHKITKRGQNVTFRCDPISEHNRLYWYRQTLGQGPEFLTYFQNEAQLEKSRLLSDRFSAERPKGSFSTLEIQRTEQGDSAMYLCASSTDRGLHEQYFGPGTRLTVT.

This chain connects TRBV30 to TRBJ1-4; no clear D gene. The CDR3 is 15 residues long. With 4 bases removed from V and 0 bases from J, the gap between germline ends came to 12 bases. The germline CDR1 and CDR2 sequences are GTSNPN and SVGIG (reference sequence). Here the CDR3 reads CAWKRFKATNEKLFF. The CDR3 DNA follows: TGTGCCTGGAAGCGATTTAAGGCAACTAATGAAAAACTGTTTTTT.

Only a few counts were recorded for this clone. This chain uses TRBV29-1 with TRBJ1-1, with no clear D. This CDR3 is 13 amino acids long. CDR1 is SQVTM, CDR2 ANQGSEA, per germline. V lost 4 bases and J 2 bases, leaving 11 bases between the germline ends. The CDR3 spells CSVVEGLNTEAFF. DNA of the CDR3: TGCAGCGTTGTCGAGGGATTAAACACTGAAGCTTTCTTT. Filled out from reference TRBV29-1 and TRBJ1-1, the complete variable domain reads SAVISQKPSRDICQRGTSLTIQCQVDSQVTMMFWYRQQPGQSLTLIATANQGSEATYESGFVIDKFPISRPNLTFSTLTVSNMSPEDSSIYLCSVVEGLNTEAFFGQGTRLTVV.

This clone was detected a few times. This chain links TRBV29-1 with TRBJ2-1, with TRBD2 as a possible D gene (6 bases). This CDR3 region has 15 residues. The V gene lost 6 bases and the J gene lost 0 bases, with 15 bases spanning the gap. The germline CDR1 and CDR2 sequences are SQVTM and ANQGSEA. CDR3 loop: CSVGGGESSYNEQFF. CDR3 nucleotide sequence: TGCAGCGTCGGCGGCGGGGAGAGCTCCTACAATGAGCAGTTCTTC.

The genes are TRBV7-9 and TRBJ1-1, with 7 bases aligning to TRBD1. V shed 5 bases and J 1 base; nucleotides not matched to a gene: 10. CDR1 is SEHNR, CDR2 FQNEAQ, per germline (reference sequence). The CDR3 sequence is 16 residues long. CDR3 sequence reads: CASSTARQGRNTEAFF. Here the CDR3 DNA reads TGTGCCAGCAGCACAGCCCGACAGGGAAGGAACACTGAAGCTTTCTTT.

This clone showed up just a few times. The chain joins TRBV5-1 to TRBJ2-7; 7 nucleotides align to TRBD2. The J segment lost 2 bases and the V segment lost 2 bases, leaving 4 bases of the junction unmatched. Germline CDR1 and CDR2: SGHRS and YFSETQ. This CDR3 spans 14 amino acids. CDR3 region: CASSFGGSAYEQYF. The CDR3 bases are TGCGCCAGCAGCTTCGGCGGGAGTGCCTACGAGCAGTACTTC.

This clone was seen only a few times. The chain is built from TRBV11-2 and TRBJ2-1, with 12 bases identical to TRBD1. Germline CDR1 is SGHAT and CDR2 is FQNNGV. The J segment lost 10 bases and the V segment lost 5 bases, leaving 6 bases of the junction unmatched. The CDR3 has 14 amino acids. CDR3 sequence: CASSAGTGGSEQFF. In DNA, the CDR3 is TGTGCCAGCAGCGCCGGGACAGGGGGCTCGGAGCAGTTCTTC.

The genes are TRBV9 and TRBJ2-2; TRBD1 agrees at 10 bases. Germline assignment: CDR1 SGDLS and CDR2 YYNGEE. The CDR3 length is 15 residues. V shed 1 base and J 6 bases; nucleotides not matched to a gene: 3. CDR3 nucleotides: TGTGCCAGCAGCGTAACCGACAGGGGGCCCGGGGAGCTGTTTTTT. Its translation is CASSVTDRGPGELFF. Based on the CDR3 plus reference TRBV9 and TRBJ2-2, the full variable domain is DSGVTQTPKHLITATGQRVTLRCSPRSGDLSVYWYQQSLDQGLQFLIQYYNGEERAKGNILERFSAQQFPDLHSELNLSSLELGDSALYFCASSVTDRGPGELFFGEGSRLTVL.